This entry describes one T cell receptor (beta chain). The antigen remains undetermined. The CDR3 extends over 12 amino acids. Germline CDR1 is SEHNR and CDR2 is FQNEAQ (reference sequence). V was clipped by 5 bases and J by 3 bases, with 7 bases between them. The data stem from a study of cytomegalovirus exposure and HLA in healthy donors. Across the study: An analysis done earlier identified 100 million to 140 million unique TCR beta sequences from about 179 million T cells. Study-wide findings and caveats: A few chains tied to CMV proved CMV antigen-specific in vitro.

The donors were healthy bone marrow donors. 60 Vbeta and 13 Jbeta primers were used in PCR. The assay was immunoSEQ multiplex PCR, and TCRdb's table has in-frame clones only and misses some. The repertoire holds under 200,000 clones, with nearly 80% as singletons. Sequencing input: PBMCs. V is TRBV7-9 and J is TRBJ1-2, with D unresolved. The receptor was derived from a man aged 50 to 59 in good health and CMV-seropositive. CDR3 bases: TGTGCCAGCAGCCCGCAGGACTATGGCTACACCTTC. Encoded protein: CASSPQDYGYTF.